This T cell receptor beta chain was obtained from a study of vaccination and CD4 T cells after COVID-19. Study background: The post-COVID samples were taken a median approximately 100 days after diagnosis, anywhere from 35 to 161. Stimulation of cells relied on overlapping spike peptides derived from SARS-CoV-2, HCoV-NL63, HCoV-OC43 and HCoV-229E.

Treatment denoted: approximately 9-day PBMC culture with coronavirus spike peptide pools or control peptides (ViraFEST assay). Overall study findings and caveats: Looking at convalescent patients, 304 of their 307 vaccine-specific clones were spike mono-reactive.

This clonotype has a handful of counts. Its antigen is not identified. The germline V and J ends were trimmed by 2 bases and 5 bases, with 12 bases remaining between them. The germline CDR1 and CDR2 sequences are MNHEY and SVGAGI. The CDR3 totals 14 residues. Scientists ran DNA taken from cultured CD4+ T cells through the Oncomine TCR Beta short-read assay for sequencing. MiXCR, applied by TCRdb to the PCR reads, yields one record per CDR3 protein. The table shows fewer than 25,000 distinct CDR3 sequences, with about 45% occurring only once. The V call is TRBV6-5, the J call TRBJ1-1; D might be TRBD1 (6 bases). The sequence was collected from a human donor who had recovered from COVID-19. Input material: CD4+ T cells from blood, cultured in vitro. This CDR3 is CASSYEGGRTEAFF. The CDR3, as DNA: TGTGCCAGCAGTTACGAGGGGGGCAGGACTGAAGCTTTCTTT.